This TCR beta chain was captured in a study of blood T cells in healthy people across ages. This CDR3 comprises 13 residues. CDR1 and CDR2 (germline): DFQATT, SNEGSKA (reference sequence). V shed 0 bases and J shed 7 bases, with 10 bases lying between them. This clonotype was recorded a few times. Sample-barcoded 5' priming and a J-beta primer mix drove a second PCR of roughly 6 to 12 cycles. TCRdb analysed the 5' RACE reads with MiXCR anew, one entry per CDR3 protein. Seen here are roughly 1.7 million distinct CDR3 sequences, roughly 32% observed once, and the top ten hold 11%. This chain connects TRBV20-1 to TRBJ2-1; TRBD2 might be the D (5 bases). The receptor comes from a young woman in good health. Sequenced sample: blood. The CDR3 nucleotides read TGCAGTGCTAGAGAGAAGACTACGAATGAGCAGTTCTTC. Its protein product is CSAREKTTNEQFF.